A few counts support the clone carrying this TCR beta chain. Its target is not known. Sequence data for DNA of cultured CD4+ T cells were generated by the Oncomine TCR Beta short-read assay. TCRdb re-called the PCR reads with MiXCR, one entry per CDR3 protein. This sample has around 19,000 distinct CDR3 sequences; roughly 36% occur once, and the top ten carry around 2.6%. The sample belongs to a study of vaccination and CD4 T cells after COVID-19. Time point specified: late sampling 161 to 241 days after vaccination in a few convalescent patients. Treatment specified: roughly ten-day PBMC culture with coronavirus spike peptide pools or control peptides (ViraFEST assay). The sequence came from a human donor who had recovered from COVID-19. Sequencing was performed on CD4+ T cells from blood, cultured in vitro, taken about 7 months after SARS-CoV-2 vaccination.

The CDR3 loop is CASSMGLAGAASTDTQYF. For the CDR3, the DNA is TGTGCCAGTAGTATGGGACTAGCGGGGGCTGCTAGCACAGATACGCAGTATTTT. The chain links TRBV19 to TRBJ2-3; 14 bases are a match to TRBD2. The germline V gene has CDR1 LNHDA and CDR2 SQIVND (reference sequence). The V and J ends lost 3 bases and 0 bases, in that order; junction bases with no gene match: 5. This CDR3 is built from 18 residues.